The present T cell receptor beta chain was sequenced within a study of PD-1 blockade in classical Hodgkin lymphoma. CDR3 length: 12 residues. V lost 0 bases, J lost 8 bases, and 4 bases lay in between. The germline gives CDR1 MGHRA, CDR2 YSYEKL. Clones were sequenced by immunoSEQ multiplex PCR, and TCRdb holds only the in-frame ones, with some missing. The sample has about 28,000 clones, just under 80% seen once. In every patient, relapse followed autologous stem cell transplantation, while exposure to brentuximab vedotin differed. This clone was detected a few times. The rearrangement joins TRBV4-1 to TRBJ2-2, with D hard to call. The sequencing used peripheral blood mononuclear cells (PBMCs), collected before the second cycle of nivolumab. This TCR came from a human donor with classical Hodgkin lymphoma. DNA of the CDR3: TGCGCCAGCAGCCAAGAATCAGGGGAGCTGTTTTTT. Its translation: CASSQESGELFF.